This T cell receptor beta chain was observed in a study of T cells in Graves' hyperthyroidism and ophthalmopathy. Overall study: Peripheral blood draws took place at initial diagnosis, ahead of any treatment.

Amplification yielded TCR beta CDR3 regions, with RNA transcripts as the source. An initial round of RT-PCR targeting the TCR CDR3 relied on the HTBI primer set. A single record per CDR3 protein comes from TCRdb applying MiXCR to the multiplex PCR reads. The table records 550,000 to 600,000 distinct CDR3 sequences, around 15% of them present only once. Per germline, CDR1 MNHEY and CDR2 SVGEGT. The CDR3 loop spans 15 amino acids. V lost 2 bases and J 0 bases, leaving 7 bases between the germline ends. If no ophthalmopathy progression occurred within 18 months, Graves' hyperthyroidism was stable. PBMCs were obtained from approximately 9.2 ml fresh peripheral blood.

This chain links TRBV6-2 or TRBV6-3 with TRBJ2-2; D possibly corresponds to TRBD1 (5 bases). The sample was blood. This TCR was sampled from a woman under 30 with Graves' hyperthyroidism. The CDR3 loop is CASSYRGTNTGELFF. The CDR3 DNA is TGTGCCAGCAGTTACAGGGGAACGAACACCGGGGAGCTGTTTTTT.